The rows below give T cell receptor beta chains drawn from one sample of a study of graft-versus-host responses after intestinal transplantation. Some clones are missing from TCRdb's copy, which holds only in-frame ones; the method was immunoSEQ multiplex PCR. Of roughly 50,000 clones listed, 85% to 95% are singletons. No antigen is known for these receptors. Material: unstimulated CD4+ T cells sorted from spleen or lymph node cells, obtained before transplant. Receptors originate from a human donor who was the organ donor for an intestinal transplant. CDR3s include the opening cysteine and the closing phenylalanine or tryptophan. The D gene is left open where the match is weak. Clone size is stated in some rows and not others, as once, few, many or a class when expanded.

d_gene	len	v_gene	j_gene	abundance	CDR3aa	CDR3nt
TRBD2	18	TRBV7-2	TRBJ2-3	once	CASSSGTSGRGSTDTQYF	TGTGCCAGCAGCTCCGGGACTAGCGGGAGGGGAAGCACAGATACGCAGTATTTT
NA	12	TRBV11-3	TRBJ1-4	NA	CASSFGNEKLFF	TGTGCCAGCAGCTTTGGTAATGAAAAACTGTTTTTT
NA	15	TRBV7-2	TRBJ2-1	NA	CASSLAGTIYNEQFF	TGTGCCAGCAGCTTAGCCGGGACAATCTACAATGAGCAGTTCTTC
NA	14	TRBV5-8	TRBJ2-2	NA	CASSFRGRSGELFF	TGTGCCAGCAGCTTCAGGGGCCGCTCCGGGGAGCTGTTTTTT
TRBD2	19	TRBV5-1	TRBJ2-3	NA	CASSQRGTSGRAGSDTQYF	TGCGCCAGCAGCCAACGCGGGACTAGCGGGAGGGCAGGGTCAGATACGCAGTATTTT
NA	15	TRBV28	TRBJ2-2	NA	CASSRGARNTGELFF	TGTGCCAGCAGCCGCGGGGCTAGGAACACCGGGGAGCTGTTTTTT
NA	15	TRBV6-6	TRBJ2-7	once	CASREGSPIYYEQYF	TGTGCCAGCAGGGAGGGAAGTCCGATATACTACGAGCAGTACTTC
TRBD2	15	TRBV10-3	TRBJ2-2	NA	CAISDRAGDTGELFF	TGTGCCATCAGTGACAGGGCGGGGGACACCGGGGAGCTGTTTTTT
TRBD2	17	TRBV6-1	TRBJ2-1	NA	CASSAHPRGGSYNEQFF	TGTGCCAGCAGTGCCCACCCTAGGGGCGGGAGCTACAATGAGCAGTTCTTC
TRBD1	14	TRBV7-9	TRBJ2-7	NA	CASSGGTGDYEQYF	TGTGCCAGCAGCGGCGGGACAGGGGACTACGAGCAGTACTTC
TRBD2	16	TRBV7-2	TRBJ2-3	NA	CASSLVASGLTDTQYF	TGTGCCAGCAGCTTAGTGGCTAGCGGATTAACAGATACGCAGTATTTT
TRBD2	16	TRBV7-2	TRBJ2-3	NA	CASSLAGTSGMDTQYF	TGTGCCAGCAGCTTAGCTGGGACTAGCGGAATGGATACGCAGTATTTT
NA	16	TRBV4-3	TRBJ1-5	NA	CASSQDLVQGNQPQHF	TGCGCCAGCAGCCAAGATCTTGTCCAGGGCAATCAGCCCCAGCATTTT
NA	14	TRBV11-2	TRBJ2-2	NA	CASSLGPSTGELFF	TGTGCCAGCAGCCTCGGACCATCAACCGGGGAGCTGTTTTTT
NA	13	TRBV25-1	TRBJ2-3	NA	CASSSRGTDTQYF	TGTGCCAGCAGTTCCCGGGGCACAGATACGCAGTATTTT
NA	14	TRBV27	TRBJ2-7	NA	CASSFRPASYEQYF	TGTGCCAGCAGTTTCCGGCCCGCCTCCTACGAGCAGTACTTC
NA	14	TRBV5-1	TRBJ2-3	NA	CASSLGPQADTQYF	TGCGCCAGCAGCTTGGGCCCCCAAGCGGATACGCAGTATTTT
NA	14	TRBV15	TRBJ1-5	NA	CATSRDRVNQPQHF	TGTGCCACCAGCAGAGACAGGGTGAATCAGCCCCAGCATTTT
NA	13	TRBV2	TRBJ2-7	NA	CASGDINLYEQYF	TGTGCCAGCGGTGACATTAACCTCTACGAGCAGTACTTC
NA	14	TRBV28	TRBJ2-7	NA	CASSPLRVAVEQYF	TGTGCCAGCAGTCCCCTCCGGGTGGCGGTCGAGCAGTACTTC
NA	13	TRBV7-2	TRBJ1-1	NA	CASSPTGGVEAFF	TGTGCCAGCAGCCCCACCGGTGGGGTTGAAGCTTTCTTT
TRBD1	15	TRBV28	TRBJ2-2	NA	CASRSGQGASGELFF	TGTGCCAGCAGGTCAGGACAGGGGGCATCCGGGGAGCTGTTTTTT
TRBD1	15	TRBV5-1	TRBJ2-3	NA	CASSFTGVGTDTQYF	TGCGCCAGCAGCTTTACAGGGGTGGGCACAGATACGCAGTATTTT
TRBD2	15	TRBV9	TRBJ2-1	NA	CASSVGDYPYNEQFF	TGTGCCAGCAGCGTAGGGGACTACCCCTACAATGAGCAGTTCTTC
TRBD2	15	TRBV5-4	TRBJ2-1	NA	CASSPSSGRPNEQFF	TGTGCCAGCAGCCCCTCTAGCGGGAGGCCCAATGAGCAGTTCTTC
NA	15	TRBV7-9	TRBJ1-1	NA	CASSLETGMDTEAFF	TGTGCCAGCAGCTTAGAGACTGGGATGGACACTGAAGCTTTCTTT
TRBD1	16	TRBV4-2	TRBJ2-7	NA	CASSQGGQGKGDEQYF	TGTGCCAGCAGCCAAGGGGGACAGGGGAAGGGGGACGAGCAGTACTTC
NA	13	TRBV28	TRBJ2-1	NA	CASSTIDRNEQFF	TGTGCCAGCAGCACCATAGACAGGAATGAGCAGTTCTTC